This passage covers 9 T cell receptor beta chains from one sample sequenced in a study of blood T cell repertoires in COVID-19. Method: immunoSEQ multiplex PCR; TCRdb's copy keeps in-frame clones and lacks some. The data hold around 120,000 clones, with over 80% observed a single time. The material sequenced was peripheral blood. The receptors come from a woman in her 70s with acute or convalescent COVID-19.

The CDR3 sequence is CASMLAGVQETQYF. The CDR3 DNA sequence: TGCGCCAGCATGCTAGCGGGGGTACAAGAGACCCAGTACTTC. V is TRBV5-1 and J is TRBJ2-5; 10 nucleotides line up with TRBD2. From germline, CDR1 is SGHRS and CDR2 YFSETQ. The V gene end was trimmed by 6 bases and the J gene end by 2 bases; junction bases not matched to a gene: 4. This CDR3 contains 14 residues.

This chain joins TRBV5-1 and TRBJ1-2, with 7 bases fitting TRBD1. This CDR3 contains 15 residues. With 0 bases clipped from V and 1 base from J, the junction kept 3 bases outside the gene matches. In germline, CDR1 is SGHRS, CDR2 YFSETQ. The chain's CDR3 is CASSLEAGGNYGYTF. CDR3 sequence (DNA): TGCGCCAGCAGCTTGGAGGCAGGGGGTAACTATGGCTACACCTTC.

This clone has more than one count but fewer than ten. The chain is built from TRBV7-9 and TRBJ2-3; TRBD1 is a possible D gene (5 bases). The V gene's germline CDR1 is SEHNR and CDR2 FQNEAQ (reference sequence). The CDR3 consists of 14 residues. The V gene lost 5 bases and the J gene lost 2 bases, with 11 bases spanning the gap. The chain's CDR3 is CASSGQGFTDTQYF. In DNA, the CDR3 is TGTGCCAGCAGCGGTCAGGGTTTCACAGATACGCAGTATTTT.

The chain carries TRBV5-4 and TRBJ2-1; 9 bases fit TRBD1. The V segment lost 6 bases and the J segment 1 base; nucleotides outside the gene matches: 5. This CDR3 region has 15 residues. Looked up from germline, CDR1 is SGHNT and CDR2 is YYREEE (reference sequence). The CDR3 coding sequence is TGTGCCAGCATCTTTGACAGGGGGTCCTACAATGAGCAGTTCTTC. It codes for CASIFDRGSYNEQFF.

The table lists this clone with a few counts. The chain recombines TRBV5-5 with TRBJ1-6, with TRBD1 matching over 7 bases. Trimming removed 4 bases from V and 4 bases from J; junction bases left unmatched: 5. CDR1 is SGHKS, CDR2 YYEKEE, per germline (reference sequence). CDR3 length: 15 amino acids. DNA for the CDR3: TGTGCCAGCAGCCTGGGACAGACTTATAATTCACCCCTCCACTTT. It codes for CASSLGQTYNSPLHF.

V usage is TRBV29-1 and J usage is TRBJ2-3; TRBD2 matches at 8 bases. The CDR3 has 16 residues. Trimming removed 7 bases from V and 6 bases from J; junction bases left unmatched: 18. The germline gives CDR1 SQVTM, CDR2 ANQGSEA. The CDR3 DNA is TGCAGCGCCCAACGTGACAACGCGGGGGGCAAGGATACGCAGTATTTT. It translates to CSAQRDNAGGKDTQYF.

The chain recombines TRBV30 with TRBJ2-1, with TRBD1 as a possible D gene (6 bases). This CDR3 region has 12 residues. Germline V lookup: CDR1 GTSNPN, CDR2 SVGIG (reference sequence). With 3 bases removed from V and 4 bases from J, the gap between germline ends came to 7 bases. CDR3: CAWRDRYNEQFF. In nucleotides, the CDR3 is TGTGCCTGGAGGGACAGATACAATGAGCAGTTCTTC.

This rearrangement joins TRBV7-2 to TRBJ2-5, with 12 positions matching TRBD2. The CDR3 covers 17 residues. Germline CDR1 and CDR2: SGHTA and FQGNSA. V lost 2 bases, J lost 5 bases, and 9 bases stayed unmatched. The CDR3 coding sequence is TGTGCCAGCAGCTTACAGGGACTAGCGGGTATGGGGGAGACCCAGTACTTC. Translating gives CASSLQGLAGMGETQYF.

This clone was found once. The chain links TRBV6-5 to TRBJ1-6, with D uncertain. Germline V gives CDR1 MNHEY, CDR2 SVGAGI. This CDR3 spans 14 amino acids. The V end lost 7 bases, the J end lost 7 bases, and 14 bases lay between the germline ends. The CDR3 bases are TGTGCCAGCACCCCTCTGACTGGGAATTCACCCCTCCACTTT. It translates to CASTPLTGNSPLHF.